This TCR beta chain was recorded in a study of T cells in Graves' hyperthyroidism and ophthalmopathy. Study-level points and caveats: A 13 V-J model separated ophthalmopathy from stable hyperthyroidism.

In patients aged 18 to 65, hyperthyroidism was newly diagnosed, with duration under 2 months. Diagnoses were established using clinical symptoms, serum thyroxine and TRAb, thyroid ultrasound and orbital computed tomography. This clonotype was observed at least ten times. Antigen unknown. Authors of the study amplified TCR beta CDR3 regions from RNA transcripts. The HTBI set primed first-round TCR CDR3 RT-PCR. TCRdb re-derived calls from the multiplex PCR reads in MiXCR, one entry per CDR3 protein. Seen here are around 800,000 distinct CDR3 sequences, more than 30% observed once, and the top ten hold approximately 8.7%. Sequencing input: blood. This TCR derives from a young man with Graves' hyperthyroidism.

In DNA, the CDR3 is TGCAGTGCTGCCCCAAGATCGGGGTATCAGCCCCAGCATTTT. It is translated as CSAAPRSGYQPQHF. The V and J genes are TRBV20-1 and TRBJ1-5; the D is unclear. Trimming took 5 bases from V and 5 from J, leaving 16 bases between them. CDR1 and CDR2 (germline): DFQATT, SNEGSKA (reference sequence). The CDR3 extends over 14 amino acids.